This record concerns one TCR beta chain sequence. Its antigen is still unknown. Cells designated naive CD8 were CD45RO-negative and were positively selected for CCR7, with terminally differentiated effector memory CD45RA+ cells excluded. Healthy HIV-negative adults with no recent acute infections or vaccinations were recruited as donors. Repertoires were generated with immunoSEQ multiplex PCR, while TCRdb's copy carries only in-frame clones and drops some. The sample holds under 2,000,000 clones, roughly 95% seen once. The sample originates from a study of shared clonotypes between healthy human individuals. Study summary: Three CD4 naive, three CD4 memory, two CD8 naive and one CD8 memory plate were used per donor.

The germline V gene has CDR1 LNHDA and CDR2 SQIVND (reference sequence). The CDR3 length is 14 residues. The V and J ends lost 6 bases and 0 bases respectively, with 11 bases between them. Study-level points and caveats: A limitation of the genetic and exposure-history diversity represented arose from few donors.

The sample consisted of naive CD8+ T cells sorted from blood. The chain joins TRBV19 to TRBJ1-1; the D gene is possibly TRBD1 (5 bases). The TCR was taken from a young man in good health. The CDR3, as DNA: TGTGCCAGTAGCCAGACAGCGATGAACACTGAAGCTTTCTTT. Protein: CASSQTAMNTEAFF.